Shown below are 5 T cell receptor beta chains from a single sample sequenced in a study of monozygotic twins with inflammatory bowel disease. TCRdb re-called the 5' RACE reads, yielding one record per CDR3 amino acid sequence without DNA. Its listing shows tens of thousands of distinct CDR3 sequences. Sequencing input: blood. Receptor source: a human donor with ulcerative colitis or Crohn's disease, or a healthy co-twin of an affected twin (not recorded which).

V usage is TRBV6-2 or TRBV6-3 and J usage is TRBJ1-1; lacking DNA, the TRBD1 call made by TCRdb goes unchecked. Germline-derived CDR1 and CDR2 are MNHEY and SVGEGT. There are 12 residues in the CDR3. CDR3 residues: CASSFMGHGAFF.

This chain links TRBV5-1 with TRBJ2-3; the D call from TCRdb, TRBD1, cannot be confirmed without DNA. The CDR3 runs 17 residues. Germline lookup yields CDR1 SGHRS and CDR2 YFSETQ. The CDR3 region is CASSPQDTDIHTDTQYF. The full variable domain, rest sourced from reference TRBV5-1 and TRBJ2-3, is KAGVTQTPRYLIKTRGQQVTLSCSPISGHRSVSWYQQTPGQGLQFLFEYFSETQRNKGNFPGRFSGRQFSNSRSEMNVSTLELGDSALYLCASSPQDTDIHTDTQYFGPGTRLTVL.

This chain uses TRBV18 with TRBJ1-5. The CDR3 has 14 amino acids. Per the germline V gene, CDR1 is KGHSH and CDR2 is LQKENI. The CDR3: CASSPSKGNQPQHF.

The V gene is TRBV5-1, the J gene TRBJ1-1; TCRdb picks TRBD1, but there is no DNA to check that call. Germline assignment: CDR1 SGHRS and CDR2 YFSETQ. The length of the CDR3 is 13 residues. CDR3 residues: CASSHEDRVRAFF.

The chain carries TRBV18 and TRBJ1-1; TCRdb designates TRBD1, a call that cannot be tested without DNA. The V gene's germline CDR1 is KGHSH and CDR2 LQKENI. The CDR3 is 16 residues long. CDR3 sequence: CASSLGQGGLNTEAFF.